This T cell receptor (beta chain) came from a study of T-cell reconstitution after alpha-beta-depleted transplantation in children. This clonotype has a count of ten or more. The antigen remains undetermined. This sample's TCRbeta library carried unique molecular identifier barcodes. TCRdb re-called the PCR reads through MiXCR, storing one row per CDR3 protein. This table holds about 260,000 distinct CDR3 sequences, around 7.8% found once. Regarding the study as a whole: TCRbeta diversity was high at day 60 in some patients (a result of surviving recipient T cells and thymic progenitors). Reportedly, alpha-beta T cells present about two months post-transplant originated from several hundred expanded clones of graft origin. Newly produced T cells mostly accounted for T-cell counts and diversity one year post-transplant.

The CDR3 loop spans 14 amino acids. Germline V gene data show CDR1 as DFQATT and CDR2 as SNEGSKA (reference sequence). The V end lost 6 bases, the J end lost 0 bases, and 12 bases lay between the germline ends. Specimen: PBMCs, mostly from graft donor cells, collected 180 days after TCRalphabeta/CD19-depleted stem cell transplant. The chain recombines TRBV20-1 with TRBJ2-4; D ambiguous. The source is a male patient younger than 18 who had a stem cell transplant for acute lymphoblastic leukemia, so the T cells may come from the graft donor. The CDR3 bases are TGCAGTGCAAGGACCTTGGTAGCCAAAAACATTCAGTACTTC. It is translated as CSARTLVAKNIQYF.